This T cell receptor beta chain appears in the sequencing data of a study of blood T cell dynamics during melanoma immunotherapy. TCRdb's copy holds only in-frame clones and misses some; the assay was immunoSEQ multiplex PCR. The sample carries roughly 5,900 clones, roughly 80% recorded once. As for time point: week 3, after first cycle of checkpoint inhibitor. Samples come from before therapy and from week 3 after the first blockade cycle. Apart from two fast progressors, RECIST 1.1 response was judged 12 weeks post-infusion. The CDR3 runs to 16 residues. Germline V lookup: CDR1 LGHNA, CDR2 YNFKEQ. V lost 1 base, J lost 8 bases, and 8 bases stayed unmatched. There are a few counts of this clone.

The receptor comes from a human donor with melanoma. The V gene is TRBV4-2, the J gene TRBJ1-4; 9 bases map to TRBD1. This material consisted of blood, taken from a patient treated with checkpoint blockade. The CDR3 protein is CASSQGAGQGREKLFF. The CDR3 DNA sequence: TGTGCCAGCAGCCAAGGGGCGGGACAGGGTAGGGAAAAACTGTTTTTT.